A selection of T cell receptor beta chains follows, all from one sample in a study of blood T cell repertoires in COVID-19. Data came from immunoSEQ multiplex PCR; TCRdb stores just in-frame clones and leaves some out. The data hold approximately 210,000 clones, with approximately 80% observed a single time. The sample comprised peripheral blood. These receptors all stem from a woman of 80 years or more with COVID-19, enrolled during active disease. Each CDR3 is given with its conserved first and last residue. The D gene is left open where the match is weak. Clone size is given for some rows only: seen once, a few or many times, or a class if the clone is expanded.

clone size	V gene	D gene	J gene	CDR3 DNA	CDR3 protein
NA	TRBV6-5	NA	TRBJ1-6	TGTGCCAGCAGTTACGCCTACGCCTCGCCCCTCCACTTT	CASSYAYASPLHF
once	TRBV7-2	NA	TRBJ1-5	TGTGCCAGCAGCCGACAGGCCCTTCAGCCCCAGCATTTT	CASSRQALQPQHF
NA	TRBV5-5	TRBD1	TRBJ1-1	TGTGCCAGCAGTCCGAATCCGGGACAGGGAAAAGGTGAAGCTTTCTTT	CASSPNPGQGKGEAFF
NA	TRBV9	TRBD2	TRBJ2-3	TGTGCCAGTAATGTCGGACTAGCAAAAGATACGCAGTATTTT	CASNVGLAKDTQYF
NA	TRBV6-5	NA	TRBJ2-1	TGTGCCAGCAGGGATCCTCAGGGAACATACAATGAGCAGTTCTTC	CASRDPQGTYNEQFF
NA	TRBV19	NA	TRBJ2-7	TGTGCCAGTAGTTCCTCCACAGGGTTCTACGAGCAGTACTTC	CASSSSTGFYEQYF
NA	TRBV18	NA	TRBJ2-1	TGTGCCAGCTCAGCCGGGACATCCAATGAGCAGTTCTTC	CASSAGTSNEQFF
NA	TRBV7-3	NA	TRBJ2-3	TGTGCCAGCAGCTTACCGGGGACACATACGCAGTATTTT	CASSLPGTHTQYF
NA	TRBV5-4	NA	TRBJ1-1	TGTGCCAGCAGCTTGGGCGCAGGGATCGGCACTGAAGCTTTCTTT	CASSLGAGIGTEAFF
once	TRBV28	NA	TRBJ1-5	TGTGCCAGCAACCGGCGGGGCAATCAGCCCCAGCATTTT	CASNRRGNQPQHF
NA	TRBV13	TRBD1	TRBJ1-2	TGTGCCAGCAGCCGAACTCAGGGGGCGGCTGGCTACACCTTC	CASSRTQGAAGYTF
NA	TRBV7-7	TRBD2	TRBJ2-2	TGTGCTAGCAGCCCTGGATCAGCGGGAGTCACCGGGGAGCTGTTTTTT	CASSPGSAGVTGELFF
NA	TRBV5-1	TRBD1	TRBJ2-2	TGCGCCAGCGGTAGGACAGGGACCACCGGGGAGCTGTTTTTT	CASGRTGTTGELFF
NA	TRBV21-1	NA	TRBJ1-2	TGTGCCAGCAGTCGGGCTAACTATGGCTACACCTTC	CASSRANYGYTF
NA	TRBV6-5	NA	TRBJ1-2	TGTGCCAGCAGTTACTCGACGGGGAACTATGGCTACACCTTC	CASSYSTGNYGYTF